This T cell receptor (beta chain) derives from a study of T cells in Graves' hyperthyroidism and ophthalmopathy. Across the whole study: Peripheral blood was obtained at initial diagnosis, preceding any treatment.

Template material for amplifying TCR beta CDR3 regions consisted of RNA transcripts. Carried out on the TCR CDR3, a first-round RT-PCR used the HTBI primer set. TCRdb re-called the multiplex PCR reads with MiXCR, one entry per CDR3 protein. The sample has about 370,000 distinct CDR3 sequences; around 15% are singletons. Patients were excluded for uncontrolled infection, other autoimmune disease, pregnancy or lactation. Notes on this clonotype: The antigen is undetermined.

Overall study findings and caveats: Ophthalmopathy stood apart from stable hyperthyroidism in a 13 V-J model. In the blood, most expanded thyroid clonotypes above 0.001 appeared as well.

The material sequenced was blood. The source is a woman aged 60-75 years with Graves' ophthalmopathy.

CDR3 in DNA: TGTGCCAGCAGCGAACAGGGTTATGGAGCGGCTTTCTTT. Amino acid sequence: CASSEQGYGAAFF. This chain links TRBV2 with TRBJ1-1, with TRBD1 as a possible D gene (6 bases). Trimming took off 6 bases at V and 11 bases at J, with 19 bases between the two ends. CDR3 length: 13 residues. CDR1 is SNHLY and CDR2 is FYNNEI in the germline V gene.